The TCR beta chain described here comes from a study of type 1 regulatory T cells. The wider study: An in vitro protocol generated T-allo10, a Tr1-enriched, alloantigen-specific CD4 T cell product.

There are a few counts of this clonotype. This CDR3 contains 17 residues. CDR1 and CDR2 (germline): SGHTA, FQGNSA. Trimming cost V 1 base and J 0 bases; bases outside gene matches: 6. TCRdb redid the calling of the reads with MiXCR, one entry per CDR3 protein. The sample records around 19,000 distinct CDR3 sequences, 10% to 13% being singletons. This chain links TRBV7-2 with TRBJ2-3; 8 bases are shared with TRBD2. Sequencing was carried out using CD4+ T cells, either the whole sample or a sorted fraction (not recorded which). The source is a human donor in good health. The CDR3 bases are TGTGCCAGCAGCTTAGTGGGTACTAGCGGTAGCACAGATACGCAGTATTTT. Amino acid sequence: CASSLVGTSGSTDTQYF.